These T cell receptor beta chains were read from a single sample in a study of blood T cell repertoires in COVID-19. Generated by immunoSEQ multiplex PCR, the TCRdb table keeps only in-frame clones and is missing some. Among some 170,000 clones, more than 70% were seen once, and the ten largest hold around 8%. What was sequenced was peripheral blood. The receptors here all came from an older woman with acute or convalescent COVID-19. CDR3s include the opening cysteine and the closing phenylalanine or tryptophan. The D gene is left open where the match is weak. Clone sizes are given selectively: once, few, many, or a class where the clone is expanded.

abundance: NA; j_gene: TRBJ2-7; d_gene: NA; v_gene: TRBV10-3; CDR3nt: TGTGCCATCAGCGCCCTTAGTAGCTCCAGTTACGAGCAGTACTTC; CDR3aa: CAISALSSSSYEQYF
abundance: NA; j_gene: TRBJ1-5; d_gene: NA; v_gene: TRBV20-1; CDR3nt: TGCAGTGCTAGTGCCGGCGGGGCACGGCCCCAGCATTTT; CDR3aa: CSASAGGARPQHF
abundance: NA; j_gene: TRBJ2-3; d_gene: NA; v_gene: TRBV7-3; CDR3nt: TGTGCCAGCAGCGCTAGCCTCGGAACTAGGCAGTATTTT; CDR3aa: CASSASLGTRQYF
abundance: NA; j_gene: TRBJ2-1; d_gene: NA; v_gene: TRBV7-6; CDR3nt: TGTGCCAGCAGCTTACGCCGGCTAGCGATAGATGAGCAGTTCTTC; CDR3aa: CASSLRRLAIDEQFF
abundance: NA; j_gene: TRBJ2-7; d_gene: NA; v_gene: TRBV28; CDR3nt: TGTGCCAGCAGCCCCGGGACAAACTACGAGCAGTACTTC; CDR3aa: CASSPGTNYEQYF
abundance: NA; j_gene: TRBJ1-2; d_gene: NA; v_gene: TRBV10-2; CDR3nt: TGCGCCAGCAGTGATGAGGGCAGGGGATCCTATGGCTACACCTTC; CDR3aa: CASSDEGRGSYGYTF
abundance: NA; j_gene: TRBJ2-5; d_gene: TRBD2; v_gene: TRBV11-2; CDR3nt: TGTGCCAGCAGCCCACTTAGCCTACTAGCGAGTCGGCGGGAGACCCAGTACTTC; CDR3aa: CASSPLSLLASRRETQYF
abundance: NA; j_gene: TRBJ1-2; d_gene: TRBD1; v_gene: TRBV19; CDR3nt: TGTGCCAGTCGTTTAACCACAGGGGAAGGCTACACCTTC; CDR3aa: CASRLTTGEGYTF
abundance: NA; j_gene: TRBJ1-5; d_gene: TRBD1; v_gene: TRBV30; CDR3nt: TGTGCCTGGGACAGGGGCAATCAGCCCCAGCATTTT; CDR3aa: CAWDRGNQPQHF
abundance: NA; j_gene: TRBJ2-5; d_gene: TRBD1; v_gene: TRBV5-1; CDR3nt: TGCGCCAGCAGCTTGGGCGGGACAGGGCAAGAGACCCAGTACTTC; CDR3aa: CASSLGGTGQETQYF
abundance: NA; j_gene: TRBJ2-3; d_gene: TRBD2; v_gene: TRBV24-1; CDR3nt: TGTGCCACCAGTCCTAGCGGGAGAACAGATACGCAGTATTTT; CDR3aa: CATSPSGRTDTQYF
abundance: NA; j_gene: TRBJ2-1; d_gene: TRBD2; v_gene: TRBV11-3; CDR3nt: TGTGCCAGCAGCTTAGGAGTAGCGGGAGGAAATGAGCAGTTCTTC; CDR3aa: CASSLGVAGGNEQFF
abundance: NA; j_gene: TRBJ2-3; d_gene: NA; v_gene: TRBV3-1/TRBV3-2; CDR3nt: TGTGCCAGCAGCCCCAGCCAGGGTCAAAGAGATACGCAGTATTTT; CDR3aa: CASSPSQGQRDTQYF
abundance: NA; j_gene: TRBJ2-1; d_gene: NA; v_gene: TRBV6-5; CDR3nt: TGTGCCAGCAGTTACTCGCTGGGCGCCTACAATGAGCAGTTCTTC; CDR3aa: CASSYSLGAYNEQFF
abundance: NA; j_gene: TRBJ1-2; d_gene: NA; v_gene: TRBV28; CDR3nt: TGTGCCAGCAGACCACAGGCCATTGACGATGGCTACACCTTC; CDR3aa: CASRPQAIDDGYTF
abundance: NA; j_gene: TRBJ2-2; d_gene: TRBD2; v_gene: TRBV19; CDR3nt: TGTGCCAGTAGTACGCGCCGACTAGCGGGAATCCCCGGGGAGCTGTTTTTT; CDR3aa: CASSTRRLAGIPGELFF
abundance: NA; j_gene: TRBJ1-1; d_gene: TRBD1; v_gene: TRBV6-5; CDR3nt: TGTGCCAGCAGTTACTTAAACAGGGGCGCTGAAGCTTTCTTT; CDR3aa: CASSYLNRGAEAFF
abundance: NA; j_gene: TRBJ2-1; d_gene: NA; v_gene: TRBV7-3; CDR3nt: TGTGCCAGCAGTCAGGACAGCCTCGGCCAGCAGTTCTTC; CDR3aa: CASSQDSLGQQFF
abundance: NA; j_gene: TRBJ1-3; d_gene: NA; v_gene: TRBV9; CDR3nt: TGTGCCAGCAGCACTGGACAAGAAAACACCATATATTTT; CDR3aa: CASSTGQENTIYF
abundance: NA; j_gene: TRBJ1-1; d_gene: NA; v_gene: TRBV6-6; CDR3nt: TGTGCCAGCGGGGGGACTACTGAAGCTTTCTTT; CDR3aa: CASGGTTEAFF
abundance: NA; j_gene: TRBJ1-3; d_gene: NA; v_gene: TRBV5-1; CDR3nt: TGCGCCAGCACCGTTGCGGGCCTCTCTGGAAACACCATATATTTT; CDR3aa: CASTVAGLSGNTIYF
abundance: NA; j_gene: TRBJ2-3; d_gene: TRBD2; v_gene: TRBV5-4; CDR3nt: TGTGCCAGCAGCTTCAGACTAGCGGGAGCAATAGATACGCAGTATTTT; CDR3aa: CASSFRLAGAIDTQYF
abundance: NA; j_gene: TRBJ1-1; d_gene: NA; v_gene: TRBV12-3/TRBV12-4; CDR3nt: TGTGCCAGCAGAAGAAAAACAGGGATTAAAGCTTTCTTT; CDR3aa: CASRRKTGIKAFF
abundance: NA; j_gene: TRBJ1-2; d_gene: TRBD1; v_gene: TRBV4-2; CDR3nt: TGTGCCAGCAGCCAGGACAGGGAATACGGCTACACCTTC; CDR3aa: CASSQDREYGYTF
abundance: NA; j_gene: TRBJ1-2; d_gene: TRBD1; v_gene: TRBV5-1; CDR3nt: TGCGCCAGCAGCTACCAGACAGGGAATGGCTACACCTTC; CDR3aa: CASSYQTGNGYTF
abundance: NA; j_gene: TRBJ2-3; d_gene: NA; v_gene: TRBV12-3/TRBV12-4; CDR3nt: TGTGCCAGCAGGGCGGATCTCACAGATACGCAGTATTTT; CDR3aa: CASRADLTDTQYF
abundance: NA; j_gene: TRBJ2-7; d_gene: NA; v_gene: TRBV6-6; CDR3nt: TGTGCCAGCAGTTTTGGAGGACTCGAGCAGTACTTC; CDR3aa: CASSFGGLEQYF
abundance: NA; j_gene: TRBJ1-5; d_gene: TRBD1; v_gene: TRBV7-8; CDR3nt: TGTGCCAGCAGCTTAGCGGTCGACAGGGTCTTGGGGCAGCCCCAGCATTTT; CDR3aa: CASSLAVDRVLGQPQHF
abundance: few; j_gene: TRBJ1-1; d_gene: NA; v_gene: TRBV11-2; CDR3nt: TGTGCCAGCAGCTCTTATACAGGGAGCGCTGAAGCTTTCTTT; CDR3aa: CASSSYTGSAEAFF
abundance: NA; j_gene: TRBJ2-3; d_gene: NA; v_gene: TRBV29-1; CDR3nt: TGCAGCGCCCAGGGACATTCCACAGATACGCAGTATTTT; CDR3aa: CSAQGHSTDTQYF
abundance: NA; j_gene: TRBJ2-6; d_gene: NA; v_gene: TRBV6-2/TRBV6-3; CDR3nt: TGTGCCAGCAGTAGAGACAGGCCGGACTCTGGGGCCAACGTCCTGACTTTC; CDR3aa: CASSRDRPDSGANVLTF
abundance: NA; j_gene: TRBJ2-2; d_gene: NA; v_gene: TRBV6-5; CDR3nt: TGTGCCAGCAGCCGCACAGGGACCGGGGAGCTGTTTTTT; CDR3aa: CASSRTGTGELFF